Listed here are 17 T cell receptor beta chains from one sample, sequenced in a study of T cells in Graves' hyperthyroidism and ophthalmopathy. Amplification yielded TCR beta CDR3 regions, with RNA transcripts as the source. The HTBI primer set was used in a first-round RT-PCR of the TCR CDR3. TCRdb redid the calling of the multiplex PCR reads with MiXCR, one entry per CDR3 protein. The sample gives about 400,000 distinct CDR3 sequences, 15% of which show up once; 32% is in the top ten. Specimen: blood. The receptors come from a woman aged 30 to 39 with Graves' hyperthyroidism.

This chain uses TRBV7-9 with TRBJ2-1, with TRBD2 matching 8 bases. The CDR3 is made up of 18 amino acids. V trimming: 5 bases; J trimming: 5 bases; junction bases outside the gene matches: 17. Per germline, CDR1 SEHNR and CDR2 FQNEAQ (reference sequence). The CDR3 DNA reads as TGTGCCAGCAGCCAGTCGCTAGTGGGCGAACTAGCGGACAATGAGCAGTTCTTC. It codes for CASSQSLVGELADNEQFF.

This clonotype was picked up many times. The rearrangement links TRBV6-1 to TRBJ2-7; perhaps TRBD1 as D (5 bases). The CDR3 has 14 residues. Trimming shortened V by 6 bases and J by 0 bases, and 12 bases separated the two germline ends. Per germline, CDR1 MNHNS and CDR2 SASEGT. CDR3 in DNA: TGTGCCAGCAGCCCGACAGCTAACTCCTACGAGCAGTACTTC. Its translation is CASSPTANSYEQYF.

On this clonotype: A much larger clone sits a single nucleotide away, making a read error possible. V is TRBV30 and J is TRBJ1-1; TRBD1 is a possible D gene (5 bases). Trimming removed 5 bases at V and 5 bases at J, with 9 bases between. The CDR3 is 11 residues long. The germline V gene encodes CDR1 GTSNPN and CDR2 SVGIG (reference sequence). CDR3 coding DNA: TGTGCCTGGGGCGGGGGGACTGAAGCTTTCTTT. It yields the protein CAWGGGTEAFF.

This clonotype came up many times. V usage is TRBV7-2 and J usage is TRBJ2-7; 10 nucleotides align to TRBD2. Losses at the gene ends were 4 bases for V and 5 bases for J; bases not matched to a gene: 14. The CDR3 extends over 17 amino acids. The germline V gene has CDR1 SGHTA and CDR2 FQGNSA. CDR3 bases: TGTGCCAGCAGCTATCCCCCTTTTTCTAGCGGGAGCCACGAGCAGTACTTC. This encodes CASSYPPFSSGSHEQYF.

The V call is TRBV20-1, the J call TRBJ2-7, with D possibly matching TRBD1 (6 bases). This CDR3 is 13 amino acids long. Germline CDR1 and CDR2: DFQATT and SNEGSKA (reference sequence). V was trimmed by 3 bases and J by 2 bases, leaving 11 bases between them. CDR3 protein: CSARAGDTYEQYF. The CDR3 bases are TGCAGTGCTAGGGCAGGGGATACCTACGAGCAGTACTTC.

This clonotype showed up just a few times. The V call is TRBV6-2 or TRBV6-3, the J call TRBJ2-7; D is ambiguous. From germline, CDR1 is MNHEY and CDR2 SVGEGT. The V gene lost 6 bases and the J gene lost 0 bases, with 15 bases spanning the gap. This CDR3 is built from 15 residues. The CDR3 here is CASSRLLGNSYEQYF. The CDR3, as DNA: TGTGCCAGCAGCCGACTTCTAGGAAACTCCTACGAGCAGTACTTC.

Remarks on this clonotype: Being one base from a much bigger clone, this may be a read error. The rearrangement links TRBV20-1 to TRBJ2-7; tentatively, D is TRBD2 (6 bases). The length of the CDR3 is 19 residues. In germline, CDR1 is DFQATT, CDR2 SNEGSKA (reference sequence). The chain's CDR3 is CSALGQAKGISGRTYEQCF. In DNA form, the CDR3 reads TGCAGTGCTCTAGGGCAGGCGAAGGGCATTAGCGGTCGTACCTACGAGCAGTGCTTC.

This clonotype was picked up a small number of times. V and J are TRBV30 and TRBJ2-6; D may be TRBD1 (5 bases). With 0 bases removed from V and 2 bases from J, the gap between germline ends came to 14 bases. The CDR3 spans 17 residues. CDR1 is GTSNPN and CDR2 is SVGIG in the germline V gene (reference sequence). The CDR3 protein is CAWSVQVWATGANVLTF. The CDR3 DNA sequence: TGTGCCTGGAGTGTACAGGTCTGGGCTACTGGGGCCAACGTCCTGACTTTC.

The V and J genes are TRBV12-3 or TRBV12-4 and TRBJ1-2; a possible D gene is TRBD1 (5 bases). Trimming removed 1 base from V and 11 bases from J, with 11 bases in between. The CDR3 is 12 amino acids. The CDR3 DNA follows: TGTGCCAGCAGTTTAGTTCAGGGTTTTTACACCTTC. It is translated as CASSLVQGFYTF.

This clonotype has more than one count but fewer than ten. The chain has TRBV6-1 and TRBJ1-2; 9 bases fit TRBD1. This CDR3 spans 14 amino acids. Germline-derived CDR1 and CDR2 are MNHNS and SASEGT. The ends lost 6 bases at V and 7 bases at J; junction bases unmatched: 9. The CDR3 protein is CASRPTGGAGGYTF. CDR3 in DNA: TGTGCCAGCAGACCCACAGGGGGCGCAGGTGGCTACACCTTC.

A few counts support this clonotype. This chain links TRBV19 with TRBJ1-2, with D unresolved. The CDR3 is 12 amino acids. CDR1 LNHDA and CDR2 SQIVND come from the germline V gene (reference sequence). CDR3 sequence (DNA): TGTACCTCCGGAGAGGGAGGAGGTGGCTACACCTTC. Protein sequence: CTSGEGGGGYTF.

Many counts were recorded for this clonotype. V is TRBV6-1 and J is TRBJ2-1; no firm D call. CDR1 and CDR2 from the germline V gene are MNHNS and SASEGT. Trimming stripped 5 bases from V and 10 bases from J, with 12 bases between. CDR3 size: 12 residues. The DNA of the CDR3 is TGTGCCAGCAGTCCCCGGTATCCGGAGCAGTTCTTC. The encoded protein is CASSPRYPEQFF.

For this clonotype: With a much larger clone just one base away, this may be a read error. This sequence joins TRBV6-1 and TRBJ2-3; no clear D. The better agreement between TRBJ1-5 and the DNA end casts doubt on the J call. The germline V gene has CDR1 MNHNS and CDR2 SASEGT. The CDR3 is 14 amino acids. CDR3 in amino acids: CASSPGTTADTQHF. The CDR3 nucleotides read TGTGCCAGCAGTCCGGGAACAACGGCAGATACGCAGCATTTT.

This clonotype appeared many times. A junction boundary mismatches the germline segment, possibly from a read error. The V and J genes are TRBV5-1 and TRBJ2-5; D not resolved. Germline lookup yields CDR1 SGHRS and CDR2 YFSETQ. The CDR3 extends over 11 amino acids. The CDR3 is CASSFQETQYF. The CDR3 region has the DNA TGTGCCAGCAGCTTCCAAGAGACCCAGTACTTC.

Concerning this clonotype: A much larger clone differs by one base, so this may be a read error. Because it lacks the conserved phenylalanine or tryptophan at the end, this CDR3 is likely a read error. J is TRBJ2-5 and V is TRBV10-3; D is unclear. Trimming left V 6 bases short and J 5 bases short, with 22 bases between. CDR1 is ENHRY, CDR2 SYGVKD, per germline. The CDR3 is 16 residues long. The CDR3 loop reads CAIRSHISTGGETQYL. The CDR3 coding sequence is TGTGCCATCAGGAGCCACATCTCGACGGGTGGGGAGACCCAGTACCTC.

This clonotype has a handful of counts. The chain combines TRBV7-2 with TRBJ1-5; D gene unclear. CDR3 size: 13 residues. V lost 1 base and J 6 bases, leaving 7 bases between the germline ends. CDR1 and CDR2 from the germline V gene are SGHTA and FQGNSA. The CDR3 here is CASSLDHGQPQHF. The CDR3 nucleotides read TGTGCCAGCAGCTTAGACCATGGTCAGCCCCAGCATTTT.

This clonotype has just a few counts. The chain is built from TRBV24-1 and TRBJ1-2, with D possibly matching TRBD1 (6 bases). The CDR3 covers 14 residues. Trimming left V 2 bases short and J 4 bases short, with 10 bases between. CDR1 and CDR2 (germline): KGHDR, SFDVKD. CDR3 in amino acids: CATSDSGGLYGYTF. In nucleotides, the CDR3 is TGTGCCACCAGTGATTCTGGGGGGCTCTATGGCTACACCTTC.